The entry below gives a single T cell receptor (beta chain) sequence along with its context. Its antigen remains unknown. This entry belongs to a study of graft-versus-host responses after intestinal transplantation. Broader study findings: Recipient marrow contained GvH clones, some of which appeared first in ileum or blood.

Germline V gene data show CDR1 as SEHNR and CDR2 as FQNEAQ (reference sequence). The CDR3 sequence is 17 residues long. Trimming removed 0 bases from V and 5 bases from J; junction bases left unmatched: 12. Data came from immunoSEQ multiplex PCR; TCRdb stores just in-frame clones and leaves some out. Seen here are 20,000 or so clones, about 93% observed once, and the top ten hold approximately 1.9%. The receptor was derived from a human patient who received an intestinal transplant, so some T cells may come from the graft donor. The chain uses TRBV7-9 and TRBJ2-7; TRBD1 matches 8 bases. The sequencing used PBMCs, collected around 350 days after transplant. The CDR3 DNA reads TGTGCCAGCAGCTTAGCTGGGGTGGTTCCGACAGGGGACGAGCAGTACTTC. Residues: CASSLAGVVPTGDEQYF.